The 12 T cell receptor beta chains below all came from one sample that was sequenced in a study of OX40 agonist ivuxolimab in advanced cancers. The data were produced by immunoSEQ multiplex PCR, yet TCRdb's version contains in-frame clones alone and is incomplete. The sample contains roughly 76,000 clones, 85% to 90% of which appear only once. The source material was CD4+ or CD8+ T cells sorted from blood, sampled in a trial of the OX40 agonist ivuxolimab. These receptors were collected from an adult with an advanced solid tumor such as melanoma, head and neck, liver or kidney cancer.

V gene TRBV30 combines with J gene TRBJ2-5, with a tentative D call TRBD1 (5 bases). With 5 bases removed from V and 4 bases from J, the gap between germline ends came to 8 bases. The germline V gene encodes CDR1 GTSNPN and CDR2 SVGIG (reference sequence). CDR3 length: 11 amino acids. CDR3 region: CAWGAGETQYF. As DNA, the CDR3 is TGTGCCTGGGGGGCCGGAGAGACCCAGTACTTC.

This chain joins TRBV9 and TRBJ2-3; TRBD2 might be the D (5 bases). Germline CDR1 and CDR2: SGDLS and YYNGEE. CDR3 length equals 16 residues. With 3 bases removed from V and 3 bases from J, the gap between germline ends came to 17 bases. CDR3 sequence: CASSAREGERTDTQYF. As DNA, the CDR3 is TGTGCCAGCAGCGCAAGAGAGGGAGAAAGGACAGATACGCAGTATTTT.

CDR3: CATSRDRLRDRKYGYTF. The CDR3 DNA reads TGTGCCACCAGCAGAGATAGGCTGAGGGACAGAAAGTATGGCTACACCTTC. The V and J genes are TRBV15 and TRBJ1-2, with 7 bases identical to TRBD1. The CDR3 consists of 17 residues. Trimming removed 0 bases from V and 5 bases from J; junction bases left unmatched: 12. CDR1 LNHNV and CDR2 YYDKDF come from the germline V gene (reference sequence). The entire variable domain, with the rest obtained from reference TRBV15 and TRBJ1-2, is as follows: DAMVIQNPRYQVTQFGKPVTLSCSQTLNHNVMYWYQQKSSQAPKLLFHYYDKDFNNEADTPDNFQSRRPNTSFCFLDIRSPGLGDTAMYLCATSRDRLRDRKYGYTFGSGTRLTVV.

V gene TRBV30 combines with J gene TRBJ1-2; D is ambiguous. Looked up from germline, CDR1 is GTSNPN and CDR2 is SVGIG (reference sequence). This CDR3 spans 12 amino acids. V was pared by 3 bases and J by 4 bases, with 9 bases between. CDR3 residues: CAWSHGSYGYTF. CDR3 DNA sequence: TGTGCCTGGAGCCACGGCTCCTATGGCTACACCTTC.

This clone has a handful of counts. The chain has TRBV7-8 and TRBJ1-1; D unclear. With 6 bases removed from V and 1 base from J, the gap between germline ends came to 12 bases. The CDR3 totals 14 residues. The germline CDR1 and CDR2 sequences are SGHVS and FQNEAQ. The CDR3 DNA follows: TGTGCCAGCAGACGAGCGGCAGCGAACACTGAAGCTTTCTTT. Encoded protein: CASRRAAANTEAFF.

The chain is built from TRBV11-1 and TRBJ1-2; D remains unclear. Germline V lookup: CDR1 SGHAT, CDR2 FQDESV (reference sequence). This CDR3 comprises 12 residues. Deletions cut 4 bases from V and 5 bases from J, with 8 bases between. CDR3 residues: CASSSTAYGYTF. The DNA of the CDR3 is TGTGCCAGCAGCTCAACAGCTTATGGCTACACCTTC.

The chain carries TRBV18 and TRBJ2-7; D ambiguous. CDR1 KGHSH and CDR2 LQKENI come from the germline V gene. The CDR3 consists of 14 residues. The V end was cut by 3 bases, the J end by 5 bases, with 14 bases between. The CDR3 DNA is TGTGCCAGCTCACCTTTGAGACCGGCTGACGAGCAGTACTTC. Its translation: CASSPLRPADEQYF.

This clone was counted a single time. This sequence joins TRBV5-1 and TRBJ2-1, with 14 bases that match TRBD2. This CDR3 is 17 amino acids long. The germline CDR1 and CDR2 sequences are SGHRS and YFSETQ. With V trimmed by 2 bases and J by 7 bases, 8 bases remained unmatched. The DNA of the CDR3 is TGCGCCAGCAGCTTACGCGGGACTAGCGGGAGAAGAAATGAGCAGTTCTTC. Protein: CASSLRGTSGRRNEQFF.

The chain employs TRBV6-4 and TRBJ2-1, with 7 bases that match TRBD2. J lost 9 bases, V lost 3 bases, and 8 bases had no gene match. The V gene's germline CDR1 is MRHNA and CDR2 SNTAGT. The CDR3 spans 14 residues. CDR3 DNA: TGTGCCAGCAGTGAGCAGCGGGGTAATTTTGAGCAGTTCTTC. Its translation: CASSEQRGNFEQFF.

The V and J genes are TRBV30 and TRBJ2-1, with 7 bases identical to TRBD2. V was clipped by 8 bases and J by 3 bases; unmatched bases: 7. Germline CDR1 is GTSNPN and CDR2 is SVGIG (reference sequence). This CDR3 region has 13 residues. The CDR3 loop is CAGSSSGYNEQFF. The CDR3 bases are TGTGCCGGATCGTCTAGCGGCTACAATGAGCAGTTCTTC. The full variable domain, rest sourced from reference TRBV30 and TRBJ2-1, is SQTIHQWPATLVQPVGSPLSLECTVEGTSNPNLYWYRQAAGRGLQLLFYSVGIGQISSEVPQNLSASRPQDRQFILSSKKLLLSDSGFYLCAGSSSGYNEQFFGPGTRLTVL.

The chain is built from TRBV10-2 and TRBJ2-7; 10 nucleotides match TRBD1. CDR3 length: 16 residues. J gave up 4 bases and V 10 bases, and 16 bases lay outside the gene matches. Germline CDR1 reads WSHSY; CDR2 reads SAAADI. The CDR3 region is CATRGSGQGRLYEQYF. CDR3 bases: TGCGCCACTAGGGGTTCGGGACAGGGGAGATTGTACGAGCAGTACTTC.

The chain joins TRBV5-1 to TRBJ2-1; perhaps TRBD1 as D (6 bases). V was pared by 4 bases and J by 6 bases, with 17 bases between. CDR1 SGHRS and CDR2 YFSETQ come from the germline V gene. The CDR3 spans 15 residues. As DNA, the CDR3 is TGCGCCAGCAGCACCGGGACAAAAGTTTTCAATGAGCAGTTCTTC. It is translated as CASSTGTKVFNEQFF.